This T cell receptor beta chain was captured in a study of blood T cell repertoires in COVID-19. On the study more broadly: COVID-19 samples, acute and convalescent, were from the United States, Italy and Spain. T cells, B-cell-depleted T cells, or PBMCs provided the cDNA or gDNA that served as material.

The CDR3 consists of 16 residues. J was trimmed by 7 bases and V by 2 bases; bases with no gene match: 7. Authors' data handling: Reference gene primers were amplified, and this amplification served to estimate nucleated cell counts. Using immunoSEQ multiplex PCR, the repertoire was profiled, and TCRdb retains in-frame clones only, with some absent. Clone size and V and J calls were adopted from that table, with D and trimming inferred from the DNA. This table holds 90,000 to 130,000 clones, roughly 79% found once. The chain links TRBV6-7 to TRBJ1-4; 10 bases align to TRBD1. TRBV6-7 is known as an ORF, though its function is uncertain. This clonotype was sampled from a woman of 80 years or more with active or convalescent COVID-19. The specimen was peripheral blood. This chain's CDR3 is CASSYVTGGFGEKLFF. CDR3 coding DNA: TGTGCCAGCAGTTACGTGACAGGGGGCTTTGGTGAAAAACTGTTTTTT.